One and the same sample provided the 4 T cell receptor beta chains below, sequenced in a study of blood T cell repertoires in COVID-19. Profiled with immunoSEQ multiplex PCR; TCRdb holds only in-frame clones, not every one. The sample has 200,000 to 250,000 clones; approximately 80% are singletons. Material for sequencing was PBMCs or T cells enriched from blood (not recorded which). The source of these receptors is a man in his fifties or sixties who had recovered from COVID-19.

The chain has TRBV7-9 and TRBJ2-2, with 13 bases aligning to TRBD2. Germline V gene lookup returns CDR1 SEHNR and CDR2 FQNEAQ (reference sequence). Losses at the gene ends were 5 bases for V and 6 bases for J; bases not matched to a gene: 3. The CDR3 has 15 residues. CDR3 protein: CASSPTSGGAGELFF. The CDR3, as DNA: TGTGCCAGCAGCCCCACTAGCGGGGGGGCCGGGGAGCTGTTTTTT. The full variable domain, with the rest looked up from reference TRBV7-9 and TRBJ2-2, is DTGVSQNPRHKITKRGQNVTFRCDPISEHNRLYWYRQTLGQGPEFLTYFQNEAQLEKSRLLSDRFSAERPKGSFSTLEIQRTEQGDSAMYLCASSPTSGGAGELFFGEGSRLTVL.

A few counts support this clone. V gene TRBV27 combines with J gene TRBJ1-1; the D is unclear. CDR3 size: 14 residues. The ends were cut back, 4 bases at V and 2 bases at J, with 11 bases in the middle. CDR1 and CDR2 (germline): MNHEY, SMNVEV (reference sequence). The DNA of the CDR3 is TGTGCCAGCAGTTCCCGACTGATAAACACTGAAGCTTTCTTT. Its translation: CASSSRLINTEAFF.

The chain couples TRBV7-9 to TRBJ2-5, with a tentative D call TRBD1 (5 bases). Germline lookup yields CDR1 SEHNR and CDR2 FQNEAQ (reference sequence). The V end lost 3 bases, the J end lost 3 bases, and 11 bases lay between the germline ends. This CDR3 is built from 14 residues. The CDR3 DNA follows: TGTGCCAGCAGCTTTTCTTCGACAGAAGAGACCCAGTACTTC. This encodes CASSFSSTEETQYF.

V gene TRBV6-2 or TRBV6-3 combines with J gene TRBJ1-5; D not certain. The germline V gene encodes CDR1 MNHEY and CDR2 SVGEGT. The CDR3 length is 13 residues. The V end was cut by 4 bases, the J end by 4 bases, with 8 bases between. CDR3 nucleotide sequence: TGTGCCAGCAGTTTGACGGGAAATCAGCCCCAGCATTTT. Translating it yields CASSLTGNQPQHF.